This TCR beta chain is drawn from a study of blood T cells in healthy people across ages. V was trimmed by 3 bases and J by 4 bases, leaving 12 bases between them. The CDR3 is 14 amino acids. In germline, CDR1 is LGHDT, CDR2 YNNKEL (reference sequence). This clonotype was counted a few times. The authors ran a second PCR of about 7 to 11 cycles using a sample-barcoded 5' primer and a J-beta primer mix. TCRdb ran MiXCR on the 5' RACE reads and lists one entry per CDR3 protein. Here the sample spans over 1,500,000 distinct CDR3 sequences, 39% being singletons. The clonotype originates from a human donor in good health. This chain uses TRBV3-1 with TRBJ2-5; no definite D call. Specimen: blood. The CDR3 DNA is TGTGCCAGCAGCCAGACTTCCGACCGAGAGACCCAGTACTTC. Translating it yields CASSQTSDRETQYF.